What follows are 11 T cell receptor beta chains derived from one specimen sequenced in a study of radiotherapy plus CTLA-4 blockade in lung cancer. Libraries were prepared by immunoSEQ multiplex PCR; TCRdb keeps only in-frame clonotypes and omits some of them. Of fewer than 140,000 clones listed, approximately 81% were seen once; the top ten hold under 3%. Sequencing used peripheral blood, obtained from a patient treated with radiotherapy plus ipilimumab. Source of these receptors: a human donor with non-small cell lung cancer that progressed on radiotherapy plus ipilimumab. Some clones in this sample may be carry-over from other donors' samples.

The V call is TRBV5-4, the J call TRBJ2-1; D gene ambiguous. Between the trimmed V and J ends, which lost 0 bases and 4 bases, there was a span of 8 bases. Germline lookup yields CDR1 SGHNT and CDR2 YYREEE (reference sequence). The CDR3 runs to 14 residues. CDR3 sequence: CASSLGVEYNEQFF. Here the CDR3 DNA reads TGTGCCAGCAGCTTGGGGGTTGAGTACAATGAGCAGTTCTTC.

CDR3 nucleotides: TGTGCCAGAAGCTTAGTTCTTTTGACAGTCAAACATCGCACAGATACGCAGTATTTT. The encoded protein is CARSLVLLTVKHRTDTQYF. The rearrangement joins TRBV7-5 to TRBJ2-3; the listed D gene, TRBD1, was not tested against the DNA. TRBV7-5 is classified as a pseudogene. The CDR3 contains 19 residues.

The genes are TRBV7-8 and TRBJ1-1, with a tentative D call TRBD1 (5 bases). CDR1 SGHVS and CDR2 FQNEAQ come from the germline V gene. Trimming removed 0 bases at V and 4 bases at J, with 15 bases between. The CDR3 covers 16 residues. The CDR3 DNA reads TGTGCCAGCAGCTTAGCGCAGGGATCTGGAGGCACTGAAGCTTTCTTT. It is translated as CASSLAQGSGGTEAFF.

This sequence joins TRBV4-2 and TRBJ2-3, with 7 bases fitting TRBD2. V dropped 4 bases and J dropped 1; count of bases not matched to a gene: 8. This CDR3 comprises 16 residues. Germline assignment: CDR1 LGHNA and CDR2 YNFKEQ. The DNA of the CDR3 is TGTGCCAGCAGCCCGGCGGTGGCGGGAGGCACAGATACGCAGTATTTT. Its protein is CASSPAVAGGTDTQYF.

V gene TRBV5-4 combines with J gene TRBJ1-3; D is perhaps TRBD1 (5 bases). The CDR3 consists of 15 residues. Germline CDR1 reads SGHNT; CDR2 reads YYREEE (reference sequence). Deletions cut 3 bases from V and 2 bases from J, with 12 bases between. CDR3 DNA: TGTGCCAGCAGCTCAACAGGATTTCCTGGAAACACCATATATTTT. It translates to CASSSTGFPGNTIYF.

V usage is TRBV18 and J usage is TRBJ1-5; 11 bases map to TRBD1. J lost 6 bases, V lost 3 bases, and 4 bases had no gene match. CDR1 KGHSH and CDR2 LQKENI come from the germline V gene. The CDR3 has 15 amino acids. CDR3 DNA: TGTGCCAGCTCACCTGGGACAGGGGGTAGTCAGCCCCAGCATTTT. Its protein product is CASSPGTGGSQPQHF.

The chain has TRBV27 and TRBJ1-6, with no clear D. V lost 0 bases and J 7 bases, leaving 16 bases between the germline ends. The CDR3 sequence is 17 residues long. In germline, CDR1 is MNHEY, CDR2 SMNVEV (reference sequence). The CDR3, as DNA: TGTGCCAGCAGTTTATCCCCAGCTGGGTTCGACAATTCACCCCTCCACTTT. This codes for CASSLSPAGFDNSPLHF.

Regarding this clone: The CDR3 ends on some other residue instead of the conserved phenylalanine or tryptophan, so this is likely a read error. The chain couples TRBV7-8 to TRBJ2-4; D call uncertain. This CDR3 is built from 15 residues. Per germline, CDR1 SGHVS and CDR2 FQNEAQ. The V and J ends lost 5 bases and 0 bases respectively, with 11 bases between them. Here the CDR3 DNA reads TGTGCCAGCAGCCAACCGCAGTTAGCCAAAAACATTCAGTACCTC. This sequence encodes CASSQPQLAKNIQYL.

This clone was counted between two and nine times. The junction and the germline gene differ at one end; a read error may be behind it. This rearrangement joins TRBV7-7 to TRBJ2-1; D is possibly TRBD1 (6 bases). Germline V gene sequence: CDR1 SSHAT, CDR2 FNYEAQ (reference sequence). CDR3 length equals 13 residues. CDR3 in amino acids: CASSPDRSGEQFF. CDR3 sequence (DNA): TGTGCTAGCAGCCCCGACAGGTCGGGTGAGCAGTTCTTC.

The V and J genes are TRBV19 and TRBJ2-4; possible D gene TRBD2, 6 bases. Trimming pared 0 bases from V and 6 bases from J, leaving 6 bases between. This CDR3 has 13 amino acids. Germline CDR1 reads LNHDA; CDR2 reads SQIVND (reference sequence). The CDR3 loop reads CASSIEGGNIQYF. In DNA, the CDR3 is TGTGCCAGTAGTATAGAGGGAGGAAACATTCAGTACTTC.

The CDR3 loop reads CASSLETSGAWYEQYF. The CDR3 DNA is TGTGCCAGCAGCTTGGAAACTAGCGGAGCGTGGTACGAGCAGTACTTC. The chain joins TRBV5-5 to TRBJ2-7; TRBD2 matches 8 bases. CDR3 length: 16 residues. Germline trimming cut 0 bases from V and 4 bases from J; bases unmatched to any gene: 9. The germline V gene has CDR1 SGHKS and CDR2 YYEKEE (reference sequence).